The 20 T cell receptor beta chains given below trace back to one sample, sequenced in a study of T-cell memory formation after mild COVID-19. TCRdb recomputed calls from the 5' RACE reads with MiXCR, one row per CDR3 protein. The sample records roughly 400,000 distinct CDR3 sequences, roughly 18% being singletons. Sequenced sample: PBMCs or a T cell subset sorted from them (not recorded which). These receptors were obtained from a man aged 18 to 35 who had mild COVID-19 (a few samples of this study predate the infection). Cell type and time point are not known.

The chain carries TRBV7-3 and TRBJ2-1; 8 bases align to TRBD2. The CDR3 contains 14 residues. V trimming: 5 bases; J trimming: 9 bases; junction bases outside the gene matches: 9. Germline-derived CDR1 and CDR2 are SGHTA and FQGTGA. CDR3 sequence: CASSPSGTSIEQFF. The CDR3, as DNA: TGTGCCAGCAGCCCTTCCGGGACTAGTATTGAGCAGTTCTTC. The entire variable domain, with the rest obtained from reference TRBV7-3 and TRBJ2-1, is as follows: GAGVSQTPSNKVTEKGKYVELRCDPISGHTALYWYRQSLGQGPEFLIYFQGTGAADDSGLPNDRFFAVRPEGSVSTLKIQRTERGDSAVYLCASSPSGTSIEQFFGPGTRLTVL.

The chain carries TRBV10-2 and TRBJ1-1; D remains unclear. Germline V gene data show CDR1 as WSHSY and CDR2 as SAAADI. This CDR3 spans 17 amino acids. With 1 base removed from V and 3 bases from J, the gap between germline ends came to 18 bases. Here the CDR3 reads CASSEFSPALGHTEAFF. CDR3 sequence (DNA): TGCGCCAGCAGTGAGTTCAGCCCGGCACTAGGCCACACTGAAGCTTTCTTT.

This clonotype appeared a few times. The chain employs TRBV6-2 or TRBV6-3 and TRBJ2-7, with 8 bases matching TRBD1. The germline CDR1 and CDR2 sequences are MNHEY and SVGEGT. The length of the CDR3 is 14 residues. J lost 2 bases, V lost 6 bases, and 6 bases had no gene match. CDR3 sequence (DNA): TGTGCCAGCAGACGGACAGGGACACCCTACGAGCAGTACTTC. As protein: CASRRTGTPYEQYF.

The rearrangement uses TRBV28 and TRBJ2-3; 7 bases map to TRBD2. The V gene end was trimmed by 4 bases and the J gene end by 9 bases; junction bases not matched to a gene: 4. The CDR3 consists of 12 residues. Germline lookup yields CDR1 MDHEN and CDR2 SYDVKM. CDR3 amino acids: CASSSSGVTQYF. CDR3 coding DNA: TGTGCCAGCAGTTCGAGCGGGGTGACGCAGTATTTT.

This clonotype was counted a few times. This chain links TRBV12-3 or TRBV12-4 with TRBJ2-5; 7 nucleotides agree with TRBD1. J gave up 1 base and V 5 bases, and 4 bases lay outside the gene matches. This CDR3 has 14 amino acids. CDR3 nucleotides: TGTGCCAGCAGTAAAACAGGGGCCCAAGAGACCCAGTACTTC. This codes for CASSKTGAQETQYF.

The V call is TRBV20-1, the J call TRBJ2-5, with D perhaps matching TRBD1 (5 bases). Trimming shortened V by 4 bases and J by 4 bases, and 10 bases separated the two germline ends. CDR1 is DFQATT and CDR2 is SNEGSKA in the germline V gene (reference sequence). The CDR3 spans 12 residues. In nucleotides, the CDR3 is TGCAGTGCTAACGACAGAGGAGAGACCCAGTACTTC. It encodes CSANDRGETQYF.

The chain links TRBV2 to TRBJ1-4; D might be TRBD1 (6 bases). This CDR3 spans 14 amino acids. Germline CDR1 SNHLY, CDR2 FYNNEI. Trimming stripped 3 bases from V and 11 bases from J, with 16 bases between. The CDR3 DNA reads TGTGCCAGCAGTGACCCACAGGGCGGCGCTAAACTGTTTTTT. It specifies CASSDPQGGAKLFF.

The chain employs TRBV7-8 and TRBJ2-1; 7 nucleotides line up with TRBD1. This CDR3 has 18 amino acids. CDR1 is SGHVS, CDR2 FQNEAQ, per germline. V lost 1 base to trimming and J lost 2 bases; unmatched junction nucleotides: 11. In nucleotides, the CDR3 is TGTGCCAGCAGCTTAGATACCCAGGGGGTCCCCCCCTACAATGAGCAGTTCTTC. Translation gives CASSLDTQGVPPYNEQFF.

The chain uses TRBV29-1 and TRBJ1-2; TRBD1 is a possible D gene (5 bases). This CDR3 region has 14 residues. Trimming pared 3 bases from V and 2 bases from J, leaving 13 bases between. Per germline, CDR1 SQVTM and CDR2 ANQGSEA. Written as DNA, the CDR3 is TGCAGCGTTGAGTGGATTGGGGGAAACTATGGCTACACCTTC. It translates to CSVEWIGGNYGYTF.

This sequence joins TRBV20-1 and TRBJ1-2, with a tentative D call TRBD1 (6 bases). The CDR3 has 12 amino acids. Trimming removed 8 bases at V and 9 bases at J, with 19 bases between. Germline CDR1 DFQATT, CDR2 SNEGSKA (reference sequence). The CDR3 reads CSQLMGGTSYTF. The CDR3 nucleotides read TGCAGTCAGCTAATGGGGGGCACGAGCTACACCTTC.

This chain joins TRBV12-3 or TRBV12-4 and TRBJ2-3; no definite D call. The CDR3 is made up of 11 amino acids. V lost 6 bases, J lost 6 bases, and 7 bases lay in between. The CDR3 nucleotides are TGTGCCAGCAGAAATGGGGATACGCAGTATTTT. Translation: CASRNGDTQYF.

The chain combines TRBV6-5 with TRBJ1-4, with 9 nucleotides matching TRBD1. The CDR3 runs 15 residues. Looked up from germline, CDR1 is MNHEY and CDR2 is SVGAGI. V was clipped by 5 bases and J by 6 bases; unmatched bases: 7. This CDR3 is CASSSSGTGHEKLFF. The CDR3 DNA reads TGTGCCAGCAGTAGTTCCGGGACAGGGCATGAAAAACTGTTTTTT.

This chain joins TRBV7-2 and TRBJ2-3; 8 bases line up with TRBD2. Losses at the gene ends were 3 bases for V and 0 bases for J; bases not matched to a gene: 14. Per the germline V gene, CDR1 is SGHTA and CDR2 is FQGNSA. The CDR3 is 19 amino acids. CDR3 residues: CASSLTRAGARASTDTQYF. The CDR3 bases are TGTGCCAGCAGCTTGACCCGAGCGGGGGCCCGTGCTAGCACAGATACGCAGTATTTT.

This chain connects TRBV28 to TRBJ2-7; TRBD1 matches at 10 bases. Germline trimming cut 6 bases from V and 3 bases from J; bases unmatched to any gene: 2. The CDR3 sequence is 13 residues long. The V gene's germline CDR1 is MDHEN and CDR2 SYDVKM. CDR3 DNA: TGTGCCAGCAGGGGACAGGGGAACTACGAGCAGTACGTC. Amino acids: CASRGQGNYEQYV.

This clonotype has a handful of counts. The J gene is TRBJ2-7, the V gene TRBV7-8, with no clear D. The CDR3 is 13 amino acids. V lost 3 bases and J lost 6, with 12 bases in between. Germline values: CDR1 SGHVS, CDR2 FQNEAQ. CDR3 DNA: TGTGCCAGCAGCTTTCGTCCAGGACCCGAGCAGTACTTC. Translated, it gives CASSFRPGPEQYF. The full variable domain, its missing parts supplied by reference TRBV7-8 and TRBJ2-7, is GAGVSQSPRYKVAKRGQDVALRCDPISGHVSLFWYQQALGQGPEFLTYFQNEAQLDKSGLPSDRFFAERPEGSVSTLKIQRTQQEDSAVYLCASSFRPGPEQYFGPGTRLTVT.

In this sample, this clonotype turned up a few times. The rearrangement links TRBV3-1 to TRBJ2-5; D possibly matches TRBD1 or TRBD2 (6 bases each). The CDR3 consists of 17 residues. The V and J ends lost 4 bases and 4 bases respectively, with 22 bases between them. The germline gives CDR1 LGHDT, CDR2 YNNKEL (reference sequence). CDR3 DNA: TGTGCCAGCAGCCCTGAGACCGGGGGCAACCGCGGAGAGACCCAGTACTTC. This sequence encodes CASSPETGGNRGETQYF.

CDR3 sequence reads: CASSLGGSRQPQHF. As DNA, the CDR3 is TGTGCCAGCAGCTTAGGAGGGTCCAGGCAGCCCCAGCATTTT. The chain recombines TRBV11-2 with TRBJ1-5, with D hard to call. V was shortened by 1 base and J by 7 bases, with 11 bases between the two germline ends. The CDR3 is 14 amino acids. Germline CDR1 and CDR2: SGHAT and FQNNGV.

This chain connects TRBV4-3 to TRBJ1-1, with a possible D match to TRBD1 (6 bases). CDR3 length equals 15 residues. Deletions cut 0 bases from V and 4 bases from J, with 12 bases between. Germline V CDR1 and CDR2: LGHNA, YSLEER. This CDR3 reads CASSQDEGVGTEAFF. The CDR3 nucleotides read TGCGCCAGCAGCCAAGATGAGGGGGTCGGCACTGAAGCTTTCTTT.

The chain links TRBV7-9 to TRBJ1-1; the D is unclear. V was pared by 5 bases and J by 5 bases, with 15 bases between. The CDR3 sequence is 14 residues long. Germline loops: CDR1 SEHNR, CDR2 FQNEAQ (reference sequence). The CDR3 nucleotides read TGTGCCAGCAGCCCAAACGTCCGACGAACTGAAGCTTTCTTT. Translation gives CASSPNVRRTEAFF.

This clonotype turned up a few times. CDR3 nucleotide sequence: TGCGCCAGCAGCCAAGAGCAGGGTACGAACACCGGGGAGCTGTTTTTT. Translation: CASSQEQGTNTGELFF. The rearrangement uses TRBV4-3 and TRBJ2-2, with D possibly being TRBD1 (5 bases). Germline-derived CDR1 and CDR2 are LGHNA and YSLEER. CDR3 length equals 16 residues. V was pared by 0 bases and J by 0 bases, with 8 bases between.